This T cell receptor beta chain is drawn from a study of blood T cells in healthy people across ages (dated by TCRdb to the mid-2010s). In terms of the full investigation: Template switching captured roughly one uniquely barcoded TCR beta cDNA molecule per two T cells in model experiments. Two additional independent replicas of 1 million unique cDNA reads from the same blood draw were analyzed for two donors (one aged 18 to 30 and one aged 80 or older). Donors were grouped into four age groups: young (average roughly 15 years), middle-aged (39), aged (roughly 62) and long-lived (about 90). The study measured age-related changes in TCR beta repertoire diversity using deep sequencing normalized with unique cDNA molecular identifiers. Overall results and qualifications from the work: Estimates of total diversity based on one million sequenced T cells were regarded as lower bounds and as underestimates. Because the CMV infection status of the donors was unknown, age-related changes in expanded clonotypes may potentially have been confounded. Because profiling used bulk unsorted PBMCs, naive and antigen-experienced compartments could not be compared conclusively. Observed TCR beta diversity per million T cells fell roughly linearly with age, and a significant reduction was already apparent by age about 43. Compared with the aged group, the long-lived group had more naive CD4+ T cells, fewer expanded clones and increased TCR diversity, suggesting age selection. There was a strong correlation between observed TCR beta diversity and the percentage of naive T cells measured by flow cytometry.

Systemically healthy Caucasian individuals from Russia, some 38 in total and aged about 6 to 95 years, were included as donors. About 10 milliliters of peripheral blood were collected from each donor into EDTA-treated Vacutainer tubes. Ficoll-Paque density-gradient centrifugation was used to isolate PBMCs, with at least 6.5 million per sample. Trizol reagent was used to extract total RNA from the PBMCs, yielding at least 6 micrograms per sample. The percentages of naive CD45RAhigh/CD27high T cells were determined by flow cytometry on a PBMC aliquot from every donor. Reading from cysteine to phenylalanine, the CDR3 counts 15 amino acids. Here the CDR3 DNA is all that survives: 45 bases in frame from base 1. For CDR1 and CDR2, the germline V gene (reference sequence) lists SGHKS and YYEKEE. At the junction V is shortened by 0 bases and J by 3 bases, with 13 bases in between. A word on this clonotype: No antigen is known for it. Base qualities are not recorded, but no much larger clone differs from it by a single base.

The method was 5' RACE. For sequencing, an Illumina HiSeq 2500 was employed. A second about 6 to 11 cycle PCR used a sample-barcoded 5' primer and a J-beta primer mix. A template-switch 5' adaptor carrying 12 random nucleotides introduced a unique molecular identifier onto each TCR beta cDNA molecule. Each sample yielded at least 2.5 million CDR3-containing paired-end reads. First-strand cDNA synthesis was performed from all RNA using the Mint cDNA synthesis kit, with priming by a TRBC-specific oligonucleotide. All cDNA was treated with uracil-DNA glycosylase and then went through a first 18-cycle PCR with the universal primers M1SS and BC2_uni_R. The source study handled its data this way. For normalization, 1 million high-quality reads, each with a distinct molecular identifier, were randomly selected from each sample. Reads sharing molecular identifiers were discarded rather than binned into consensus sequences. MiTCR, with a Q25 quality threshold and the strictest error-elimination algorithm, was used for CDR3 identification, clonotype clustering and error correction. Lower-bound total TCR beta diversity was estimated with a nonparametric unseen species model using Euler transformation. TCRdb reanalyzed the raw reads on its own, using fastp at Q25 for trimming and MiXCR for clone calling, and kept in-frame beta chains. Each CDR3 protein gets just one entry, which takes the most common genes and DNA from the rows behind it. The V and J calls and clone size are TCRdb's, not the authors'. A total of approximately 780,000 distinct CDR3 sequences appear in this sample, under 30% of them only once. Of the sample, roughly 3.1% falls within the top ten clones.

These records were also assigned to another study, of T cells of mothers and their children. The other study reports the following: Donors were nine systemically healthy Caucasian individuals: three mothers and their six children. cDNA synthesis consumed the entire amount of extracted RNA, loaded at around 1.5 ug RNA in each 15 ul reaction. In the second PCR, sample barcodes and 2-4 random nucleotides were introduced via the M1S primer. More than 9.5 million TCR beta CDR3 reads were obtained from each mother, and some 3.3 million reads were obtained from each child. TCR recombination output is similarly shaped by thymic selection in related and unrelated pairs, with a minor effect exerted by inherited differences. Normalized repertoire overlap was always found to be slightly, but never significantly, higher in related mother-child pairs than in unrelated mother-child pairs. With a sensitivity of around 97 clones per million clonotypes, no persistent microchimeric T cell clones were detected. Deep NGS was used in the study to compare the TCR beta repertoires of mothers and children and to look for features that separate related mother-child pairs from unrelated individuals. The mean age was approximately 41 +/- 4 years for the mothers and roughly 10 +/- 4 years for the children. After adapters were ligated using NEBNext reagents, the libraries underwent 100+100 nt paired-end sequencing on an Illumina HiSeq 2000. To avoid cross-contamination, the mother libraries and the child libraries were prepared a month apart and sequenced in separate runs. Between about 500,000 and 2,100,000 distinct TCR beta clonotypes were identified per donor. Naive TCR beta clonotypes were estimated from low-frequency clonotypes matched to each donor's FACS-determined naive share, without sorting.

The chain links TRBV5-5 with TRBJ2-7; D gene: possibly TRBD1, on 6 matching bases. The sample consisted of blood. The source is a boy aged 10-17 years in good health. The bases read TGTGCCAGCAGCTTGGACCTTATGACAGGCTACGAGCAGTACTTC. Translated, it reads CASSLDLMTGYEQYF. When the CDR3 is completed using the reference TRBV5-5 and TRBJ2-7 genes on either side, the full variable domain is DAGVTQSPTHLIKTRGQQVTLRCSPISGHKSVSWYQQVLGQGPQFIFQYYEKEERGRGNFPDRFSARQFPNYSSELNVNALLLGDSALYLCASSLDLMTGYEQYFGPGTRLTVT.